A selection of T cell receptor beta chains follows, all from one sample in a study of OX40 agonist ivuxolimab in advanced cancers. TCRdb keeps only in-frame clones here, not all; method: immunoSEQ multiplex PCR. The table has roughly 100,000 clones, approximately 86% seen once. The input for sequencing was CD4+ or CD8+ T cells sorted from blood, taken in a trial of the OX40 agonist ivuxolimab. These receptors came from an adult with an advanced solid tumor such as melanoma, head and neck, liver or kidney cancer. Each CDR3 is given with its conserved first and last residue. Each record gives: V gene, D gene, J gene, clone size, CDR3 protein, CDR3 DNA. D genes are given only for firm matches. Some rows have no size entry. The others give once, few or many, or a class for an expanded clone.

V gene: TRBV5-1; D gene: -; J gene: TRBJ2-7; clone size: once; CDR3 protein: CASSLAGGGRSAVYEQYF; CDR3 DNA: TGCGCCAGCAGCTTGGCGGGTGGGGGGCGTAGCGCCGTCTACGAGCAGTACTTC
V gene: TRBV27; D gene: TRBD1; J gene: TRBJ1-1; clone size: -; CDR3 protein: CASSTHEDRVRAFF; CDR3 DNA: TGTGCCAGCAGTACTCATGAGGACAGGGTTCGGGCTTTCTTT
V gene: TRBV28; D gene: -; J gene: TRBJ2-7; clone size: once; CDR3 protein: CASRLDYEQYF; CDR3 DNA: TGTGCCAGCCGACTGGACTACGAGCAGTACTTC
V gene: TRBV7-9; D gene: -; J gene: TRBJ1-1; clone size: -; CDR3 protein: CASSQKLGTEAFF; CDR3 DNA: TGTGCCAGCAGCCAAAAGCTGGGCACTGAAGCTTTCTTT
V gene: TRBV28; D gene: TRBD1; J gene: TRBJ2-1; clone size: -; CDR3 protein: CASSTTGRNHNEQFF; CDR3 DNA: TGTGCCAGCAGCACGACAGGGAGAAATCACAATGAGCAGTTCTTC
V gene: TRBV5-4; D gene: -; J gene: TRBJ1-4; clone size: -; CDR3 protein: CASSSASGDREGTNEKLFF; CDR3 DNA: TGTGCCAGCAGCTCGGCGAGCGGGGACCGGGAAGGGACTAATGAAAAACTGTTTTTT
V gene: TRBV12-5; D gene: -; J gene: TRBJ2-5; clone size: -; CDR3 protein: CASGWTMGETQYF; CDR3 DNA: TGTGCTAGTGGTTGGACTATGGGTGAGACCCAGTACTTC
V gene: TRBV19; D gene: TRBD2; J gene: TRBJ2-5; clone size: -; CDR3 protein: CASSFIAGGGGETQYF; CDR3 DNA: TGTGCCAGTAGTTTCATAGCGGGAGGGGGCGGGGAGACCCAGTACTTC
V gene: TRBV5-1; D gene: -; J gene: TRBJ2-5; clone size: -; CDR3 protein: CASTPEGETQYF; CDR3 DNA: TGCGCCAGCACCCCCGAGGGAGAGACCCAGTACTTC
V gene: TRBV28; D gene: TRBD2; J gene: TRBJ2-7; clone size: once; CDR3 protein: CASKVAGDPSYEQYF; CDR3 DNA: TGTGCCAGCAAAGTAGCGGGAGACCCTTCCTACGAGCAGTACTTC
V gene: TRBV15; D gene: -; J gene: TRBJ1-5; clone size: -; CDR3 protein: CATSHRGEVQPQHF; CDR3 DNA: TGTGCCACCAGCCACCGTGGGGAAGTCCAGCCCCAGCATTTT
V gene: TRBV19; D gene: -; J gene: TRBJ2-2; clone size: -; CDR3 protein: CASTNGQTNTGELFF; CDR3 DNA: TGTGCCAGTACCAATGGACAGACGAACACCGGGGAGCTGTTTTTT
V gene: TRBV2; D gene: TRBD1; J gene: TRBJ2-2; clone size: -; CDR3 protein: CASSLDRGDNTGELFF; CDR3 DNA: TGTGCCAGCAGTTTGGACAGGGGCGATAACACCGGGGAGCTGTTTTTT
V gene: TRBV28; D gene: TRBD1; J gene: TRBJ1-1; clone size: -; CDR3 protein: CASGQGGTTEAFF; CDR3 DNA: TGTGCCAGTGGACAGGGGGGGACCACTGAAGCTTTCTTT
V gene: TRBV7-2; D gene: -; J gene: TRBJ2-2; clone size: -; CDR3 protein: CASSLGGAGELFF; CDR3 DNA: TGTGCCAGCAGCTTAGGGGGTGCCGGGGAGCTGTTTTTT
V gene: TRBV25-1; D gene: TRBD1; J gene: TRBJ2-7; clone size: -; CDR3 protein: CASTSGQGYEQYF; CDR3 DNA: TGTGCCAGCACCAGTGGACAGGGCTACGAGCAGTACTTC
V gene: TRBV5-1; D gene: -; J gene: TRBJ2-5; clone size: -; CDR3 protein: CASSLDILKETQYF; CDR3 DNA: TGCGCCAGCAGCTTGGACATACTAAAGGAGACCCAGTACTTC
V gene: TRBV28; D gene: -; J gene: TRBJ1-1; clone size: -; CDR3 protein: CASSSHEETEAFF; CDR3 DNA: TGTGCCAGCAGTTCACATGAGGAAACTGAAGCTTTCTTT
V gene: TRBV18; D gene: -; J gene: TRBJ1-1; clone size: few; CDR3 protein: CASSPTGTGNPFF; CDR3 DNA: TGTGCCAGCTCACCAACAGGGACGGGGAACCCTTTCTTT
V gene: TRBV14; D gene: -; J gene: TRBJ2-7; clone size: -; CDR3 protein: CASSQDSYEQYF; CDR3 DNA: TGTGCCAGCAGTCAGGACAGCTACGAGCAGTACTTC
V gene: TRBV28; D gene: TRBD2; J gene: TRBJ2-3; clone size: -; CDR3 protein: CASRLAGVPTDTQYF; CDR3 DNA: TGTGCCAGCAGACTCGCGGGAGTCCCCACAGATACGCAGTATTTT
V gene: TRBV9; D gene: -; J gene: TRBJ2-1; clone size: -; CDR3 protein: CASSVGTRGINNEQFF; CDR3 DNA: TGTGCCAGCAGCGTAGGTACGAGAGGAATCAACAATGAGCAGTTCTTC
V gene: TRBV7-9; D gene: -; J gene: TRBJ2-3; clone size: -; CDR3 protein: CATKVQLGPDTQYF; CDR3 DNA: TGTGCCACAAAAGTGCAGCTCGGGCCAGATACGCAGTATTTT
V gene: TRBV28; D gene: TRBD1; J gene: TRBJ1-2; clone size: -; CDR3 protein: CASREIGGQGAYGYTF; CDR3 DNA: TGTGCCAGCAGAGAAATTGGGGGACAGGGGGCTTATGGCTACACCTTC
V gene: TRBV6-5; D gene: TRBD1; J gene: TRBJ2-1; clone size: -; CDR3 protein: CASRTRDRGGEQFF; CDR3 DNA: TGTGCCAGCAGGACCAGGGACAGGGGTGGAGAGCAGTTCTTC
V gene: TRBV27; D gene: -; J gene: TRBJ2-7; clone size: once; CDR3 protein: CASSREGSYEQYF; CDR3 DNA: TGTGCCAGCAGTCGAGAAGGGTCCTACGAGCAGTACTTC
V gene: TRBV28; D gene: -; J gene: TRBJ1-3; clone size: -; CDR3 protein: CASSLWAGEGNTIYF; CDR3 DNA: TGTGCCAGCAGTTTATGGGCAGGTGAAGGAAACACCATATATTTT
V gene: TRBV5-5; D gene: TRBD1; J gene: TRBJ1-5; clone size: -; CDR3 protein: CASSLGDRVGRNQPQHF; CDR3 DNA: TGTGCCAGCAGCTTGGGGGACAGGGTAGGACGCAATCAGCCCCAGCATTTT
V gene: TRBV11-2; D gene: -; J gene: TRBJ2-7; clone size: -; CDR3 protein: CASSSQGSSYEQYF; CDR3 DNA: TGTGCCAGCAGCTCTCAAGGTAGCTCCTACGAGCAGTACTTC
V gene: TRBV14; D gene: TRBD2; J gene: TRBJ2-2; clone size: -; CDR3 protein: CASSQVGSGRENTGELFF; CDR3 DNA: TGTGCCAGCAGCCAAGTTGGTAGTGGGAGGGAGAACACCGGGGAGCTGTTTTTT
V gene: TRBV21-1; D gene: -; J gene: TRBJ2-1; clone size: -; CDR3 protein: CASSKAGGTNEQFF; CDR3 DNA: TGTGCCAGCAGCAAAGCCGGGGGGACAAATGAGCAGTTCTTC
V gene: TRBV28; D gene: -; J gene: TRBJ2-3; clone size: -; CDR3 protein: CASSGTATDTQYF; CDR3 DNA: TGTGCCAGCAGTGGAACAGCAACAGATACGCAGTATTTT
V gene: TRBV13; D gene: TRBD2; J gene: TRBJ2-1; clone size: -; CDR3 protein: CASSSLGSGSLTSSYNEQFF; CDR3 DNA: TGTGCCAGCAGCTCCCTGGGGAGCGGGAGTCTAACGAGCTCCTACAATGAGCAGTTCTTC
V gene: TRBV11-2; D gene: TRBD2; J gene: TRBJ2-2; clone size: -; CDR3 protein: CASSSLAGINTGELFF; CDR3 DNA: TGTGCCAGCAGCTCGTTAGCGGGAATAAACACCGGGGAGCTGTTTTTT
V gene: TRBV15; D gene: -; J gene: TRBJ2-7; clone size: -; CDR3 protein: CATSSQMIAATYEQYF; CDR3 DNA: TGTGCCACCAGCAGCCAGATGATCGCTGCAACCTACGAGCAGTACTTC
V gene: TRBV11-2; D gene: TRBD1; J gene: TRBJ2-3; clone size: -; CDR3 protein: CASSLVGTADTQYF; CDR3 DNA: TGTGCCAGCAGCTTAGTAGGGACAGCAGATACGCAGTATTTT
V gene: TRBV4-2; D gene: -; J gene: TRBJ2-7; clone size: -; CDR3 protein: CASSQEGDGEQYF; CDR3 DNA: TGTGCCAGCAGCCAAGAGGGGGACGGAGAGCAGTACTTC
V gene: TRBV6-4; D gene: TRBD1; J gene: TRBJ1-5; clone size: -; CDR3 protein: CASSDRGDRGHRKYLWSNQPQHF; CDR3 DNA: TGTGCCAGCAGTGACAGGGGAGACAGGGGGCACAGGAAGTACCTATGGAGCAATCAGCCCCAGCATTTT
V gene: TRBV6-1; D gene: -; J gene: TRBJ2-5; clone size: -; CDR3 protein: CASSEAGQKETQYF; CDR3 DNA: TGTGCCAGCAGTGAAGCAGGACAGAAAGAGACCCAGTACTTC
V gene: TRBV6-6; D gene: -; J gene: TRBJ1-3; clone size: -; CDR3 protein: CASSDDLFGNTIYF; CDR3 DNA: TGTGCCAGCAGCGACGATTTATTTGGGAACACCATATATTTT
V gene: TRBV10-3; D gene: -; J gene: TRBJ2-1; clone size: -; CDR3 protein: CATEITGDYNEQFF; CDR3 DNA: TGTGCCACCGAAATAACAGGTGACTACAATGAGCAGTTCTTC
V gene: TRBV6-1; D gene: TRBD1; J gene: TRBJ1-3; clone size: -; CDR3 protein: CASSWTGSGNTIYF; CDR3 DNA: TGTGCCAGCAGTTGGACAGGGTCTGGAAACACCATATATTTT
V gene: TRBV5-6; D gene: -; J gene: TRBJ2-2; clone size: -; CDR3 protein: CASSPTWGELFF; CDR3 DNA: TGTGCCAGCAGCCCCACCTGGGGGGAGCTGTTTTTT
V gene: TRBV19; D gene: -; J gene: TRBJ2-7; clone size: -; CDR3 protein: CASSMGTSYEQYF; CDR3 DNA: TGTGCCAGTAGTATGGGGACTTCTTACGAGCAGTACTTC
V gene: TRBV5-5; D gene: -; J gene: TRBJ2-1; clone size: -; CDR3 protein: CASTRHNLYNEQFF; CDR3 DNA: TGTGCCAGCACCCGGCACAACCTCTACAATGAGCAGTTCTTC
V gene: TRBV18; D gene: -; J gene: TRBJ2-7; clone size: few; CDR3 protein: CASSPSGYYEQYF; CDR3 DNA: TGTGCCAGCTCACCCAGCGGGTACTACGAGCAGTACTTC
V gene: TRBV6-8; D gene: TRBD1; J gene: TRBJ1-3; clone size: -; CDR3 protein: CASIRGVLSGNTIYF; CDR3 DNA: TGTGCCAGCATCAGGGGGGTTCTCTCTGGAAACACCATATATTTT
V gene: TRBV6-5; D gene: TRBD1; J gene: TRBJ2-7; clone size: -; CDR3 protein: CASSPGQGIREQYF; CDR3 DNA: TGTGCCAGCAGCCCGGGACAGGGAATTCGCGAGCAGTACTTC
V gene: TRBV28; D gene: -; J gene: TRBJ2-6; clone size: -; CDR3 protein: CASNVASSGANVLTF; CDR3 DNA: TGTGCCAGCAACGTTGCTTCCTCGGGGGCCAACGTCCTGACTTTC
V gene: TRBV28; D gene: -; J gene: TRBJ1-5; clone size: -; CDR3 protein: CASSFVSGGSGQPQHF; CDR3 DNA: TGTGCCAGCAGTTTCGTTTCGGGAGGCTCAGGCCAGCCCCAGCATTTT
V gene: TRBV28; D gene: -; J gene: TRBJ1-1; clone size: -; CDR3 protein: CASSFWIRGIETEAFF; CDR3 DNA: TGTGCCAGCAGTTTTTGGATTCGGGGGATCGAGACTGAAGCTTTCTTT
V gene: TRBV5-4; D gene: TRBD1; J gene: TRBJ2-5; clone size: -; CDR3 protein: CASSFGTGGETQYF; CDR3 DNA: TGTGCCAGCAGCTTTGGGACAGGGGGGGAGACCCAGTACTTC
V gene: TRBV11-3; D gene: TRBD1; J gene: TRBJ1-3; clone size: -; CDR3 protein: CASSLGQGQTIYF; CDR3 DNA: TGTGCCAGCAGCTTAGGACAGGGTCAGACCATATATTTT
V gene: TRBV7-9; D gene: TRBD1; J gene: TRBJ2-7; clone size: -; CDR3 protein: CASSLAGQGYEQYF; CDR3 DNA: TGTGCCAGCAGCTTAGCGGGACAGGGGTACGAGCAGTACTTC
V gene: TRBV11-2; D gene: TRBD2; J gene: TRBJ2-7; clone size: -; CDR3 protein: CASRGLGDYEQYF; CDR3 DNA: TGTGCCAGCCGAGGACTAGGGGACTACGAGCAGTACTTC
V gene: TRBV30; D gene: -; J gene: TRBJ2-2; clone size: -; CDR3 protein: CAWSAQFPGELFF; CDR3 DNA: TGTGCCTGGAGTGCCCAATTCCCCGGGGAGCTGTTTTTT
V gene: TRBV28; D gene: TRBD1; J gene: TRBJ2-2; clone size: once; CDR3 protein: CASSPQGTVDTGELFF; CDR3 DNA: TGTGCCAGCTCCCCCCAGGGGACAGTAGACACCGGGGAGCTGTTTTTT
V gene: TRBV7-9; D gene: TRBD2; J gene: TRBJ2-7; clone size: -; CDR3 protein: CASSPSAGLVHEQYF; CDR3 DNA: TGTGCCAGCAGCCCCTCGGCTGGACTAGTCCACGAGCAGTACTTC
V gene: TRBV19; D gene: TRBD1; J gene: TRBJ1-3; clone size: -; CDR3 protein: CASSSQGGELGNTIYF; CDR3 DNA: TGTGCCAGTAGTTCTCAGGGGGGAGAGCTCGGAAACACCATATATTTT
V gene: TRBV4-3; D gene: -; J gene: TRBJ2-2; clone size: -; CDR3 protein: CASSQDPGELFF; CDR3 DNA: TGCGCCAGCAGCCAAGACCCCGGGGAGCTGTTTTTT